This T cell receptor (beta chain) was captured in a study of blood T cell repertoires in COVID-19. Clinical history reported by participants formed the basis on which cohorts were assigned. The CDR3 has 13 amino acids. J lost 5 bases, V lost 5 bases, and 4 bases had no gene match. Germline V gives CDR1 SEHNR, CDR2 FQNEAQ (reference sequence). This clone was seen once. TCRdb's table, derived via immunoSEQ multiplex PCR, lists solely in-frame clones and lacks some. The sample holds 95,000 to 150,000 clones, 84% seen once. This receptor was identified in a woman aged 30 to 39 who had recovered from COVID-19. Input material: PBMCs or T cells enriched from blood (not recorded which). The J gene is TRBJ1-1, the V gene TRBV7-9, with 8 bases aligning to TRBD1. The CDR3 spells CASSLDRGTEAFF. The DNA for the CDR3 is TGTGCCAGCAGCCTAGACAGGGGAACTGAAGCTTTCTTT.